A single sample gave rise to the 22 T cell receptor beta chains below, sequenced in a study of blood T cell repertoires in COVID-19 (dated by TCRdb to the early 2020s). Libraries were built with the immunoSEQ multiplex PCR assay. TCRdb took this table from immuneACCESS and kept in-frame rearrangements with V and J called. Such tables lack part of the clones; where checked against another copy, unresolved V genes explain under half of the gap, and the rest is unexplained. The sample data list around 160,000 clones, and around 80% of these were observed just once. The ten largest clones represent 4.5% to 7.5% of the sample. Sequenced material: PBMCs or T cells enriched from blood (not recorded which). Receptors were obtained from a man aged 40-50 years who had recovered from COVID-19.

This rearrangement joins TRBV9 to TRBJ1-6; no clear D. CDR1 and CDR2 (germline): SGDLS, YYNGEE. With 5 bases removed from V and 7 bases from J, the gap between germline ends came to 13 bases. The CDR3 has 14 amino acids. CDR3 loop: CASSLVPSNSPLHF. The DNA of the CDR3 is TGTGCCAGCAGTCTAGTGCCATCCAATTCACCCCTCCACTTT.

V is TRBV11-2 and J is TRBJ1-5; D remains ambiguous. Germline loops: CDR1 SGHAT, CDR2 FQNNGV. The V gene lost 5 bases and the J gene lost 7 bases, with 12 bases spanning the gap. CDR3 size: 13 residues. The CDR3 DNA follows: TGTGCCAGCAGCCAACGGGTCCAACAGCCCCAGCATTTT. Protein: CASSQRVQQPQHF. The whole variable domain, filled in from reference TRBV11-2 and TRBJ1-5, reads EAGVAQSPRYKIIEKRQSVAFWCNPISGHATLYWYQQILGQGPKLLIQFQNNGVVDDSQLPKDRFSAERLKGVDSTLKIQPAKLEDSAVYLCASSQRVQQPQHFGDGTRLSIL.

The J gene is TRBJ2-2, the V gene TRBV3-1 (or the pseudogene TRBV3-2); 9 bases line up with TRBD1. V was pared by 4 bases and J by 5 bases, with 8 bases of the junction left unmatched. CDR1 LGHDT and CDR2 YNNKEL come from the germline V gene (reference sequence). CDR3 length equals 16 residues. The CDR3 DNA is TGTGCCAGCAGCCCACGGGACAGGGCCGGGACCGGGGAGCTGTTTTTT. The encoded protein is CASSPRDRAGTGELFF.

The chain uses TRBV14 and TRBJ1-2; D is possibly TRBD1 (6 bases). Looked up from germline, CDR1 is SGHDN and CDR2 is FVKESK. The CDR3 extends over 14 amino acids. Trimming cost V 3 bases and J 4 bases, with 12 bases left between them. CDR3 DNA sequence: TGTGCCAGCAGCCATATTGACAGGCGCTATGGCTACACCTTC. It codes for CASSHIDRRYGYTF.

This clone was seen once. This rearrangement joins TRBV7-9 to TRBJ2-5, with 10 nucleotides matching TRBD1. V lost 3 bases, J lost 5 bases, and 9 bases stayed unmatched. This CDR3 is built from 16 residues. Germline values: CDR1 SEHNR, CDR2 FQNEAQ (reference sequence). In DNA form, the CDR3 reads TGTGCCAGCAGCTTGACAGGGACAGGGGCGAGGGAGACCCAGTACTTC. Encoded protein: CASSLTGTGARETQYF. Supplemented by reference TRBV7-9 and TRBJ2-5, the full variable domain reads DTGVSQNPRHKITKRGQNVTFRCDPISEHNRLYWYRQTLGQGPEFLTYFQNEAQLEKSRLLSDRFSAERPKGSFSTLEIQRTEQGDSAMYLCASSLTGTGARETQYFGPGTRLLVL.

In its sample, this clone was seen once. The same CDR3 arises from other DNA sequences in this sample as well. The chain is built from TRBV7-3 and TRBJ2-2, with TRBD1 matching 8 bases. The CDR3 has 13 residues. Germline assignment: CDR1 SGHTA and CDR2 FQGTGA. Trimming at V came to 6 bases and at J to 6 bases, leaving 3 bases not matched to a gene. The CDR3 DNA follows: TGTGCCAGCAGTCCACAGGGGGCCGGGGAGCTGTTTTTT. Translated: CASSPQGAGELFF.

The chain links TRBV2 to TRBJ1-4, with TRBD1 matching over 8 bases. The CDR3 loop spans 13 amino acids. J lost 8 bases, V lost 6 bases, and 5 bases had no gene match. The germline V gene encodes CDR1 SNHLY and CDR2 FYNNEI. Here the CDR3 reads CASRQGVEEKLFF. In DNA form, the CDR3 reads TGTGCCAGCAGACAGGGGGTAGAGGAAAAACTGTTTTTT.

A few counts support this clone. This sequence joins TRBV2 and TRBJ1-2, with D tentatively TRBD1 (5 bases). The V gene's germline CDR1 is SNHLY and CDR2 FYNNEI. The CDR3 is 15 amino acids. V was clipped by 0 bases and J by 3 bases, with 11 bases between them. CDR3 residues: CASSEAGRSYYGYTF. The CDR3 DNA is TGTGCCAGCAGTGAAGCGGGGCGGAGCTACTATGGCTACACCTTC.

The J gene is TRBJ2-1, the V gene TRBV30; no firm D call. V gave up 4 bases and J gave up 5 bases, with 6 bases separating them. The CDR3 loop spans 11 amino acids. Germline-derived CDR1 and CDR2 are GTSNPN and SVGIG (reference sequence). The CDR3 sequence: CAWTENNEQFF. The CDR3 DNA reads as TGTGCCTGGACGGAGAACAATGAGCAGTTCTTC. Together with reference TRBV30 and TRBJ2-1, the CDR3 gives the full variable domain: SQTIHQWPATLVQPVGSPLSLECTVEGTSNPNLYWYRQAAGRGLQLLFYSVGIGQISSEVPQNLSASRPQDRQFILSSKKLLLSDSGFYLCAWTENNEQFFGPGTRLTVL.

The V call is TRBV4-1, the J call TRBJ2-7; TRBD2 agrees at 9 bases. There are 17 residues in the CDR3. The V and J ends lost 4 bases and 1 base, in that order; junction bases with no gene match: 11. The germline V gene encodes CDR1 MGHRA and CDR2 YSYEKL. The CDR3 is CASSRIRVAGVSYEQYF. In DNA form, the CDR3 reads TGCGCCAGCAGCCGAATCAGGGTAGCGGGGGTATCCTACGAGCAGTACTTC.

The chain couples TRBV9 to TRBJ2-7, with TRBD1 identical over 8 bases. The germline V gene has CDR1 SGDLS and CDR2 YYNGEE. V trimming: 4 bases; J trimming: 6 bases; junction bases outside the gene matches: 6. This CDR3 has 13 amino acids. The CDR3 sequence: CASSSGQGSEQYV. The CDR3 DNA is TGTGCCAGCAGCTCCGGACAGGGTAGCGAGCAGTACGTC.

This chain uses TRBV6-5 with TRBJ1-2; 8 bases line up with TRBD1. Germline V gene lookup returns CDR1 MNHEY and CDR2 SVGAGI. The length of the CDR3 is 16 residues. Trimming removed 4 bases from V and 5 bases from J; junction bases left unmatched: 12. The DNA for the CDR3 is TGTGCCAGCAGTTTCCCCGGACAGGGCCAAAGTTATGGCTACACCTTC. This gives the protein CASSFPGQGQSYGYTF.

The chain joins TRBV9 to TRBJ1-1; D perhaps matches TRBD1 (6 bases). The CDR3 loop spans 15 amino acids. The V end was cut by 0 bases, the J end by 3 bases, with 12 bases between. The germline gives CDR1 SGDLS, CDR2 YYNGEE. CDR3 residues: CASSVAGQTYTEAFF. DNA for the CDR3: TGTGCCAGCAGCGTAGCCGGACAGACCTACACTGAAGCTTTCTTT.

The chain recombines TRBV19 with TRBJ2-2; 7 bases are shared with TRBD1. Trimming at V came to 3 bases and at J to 4 bases, leaving 14 bases not matched to a gene. The CDR3 is made up of 18 amino acids. From germline, CDR1 is LNHDA and CDR2 SQIVND (reference sequence). CDR3 in amino acids: CASSIQIPSGTVTGELFF. CDR3 sequence (DNA): TGTGCCAGTAGTATCCAAATCCCTTCCGGGACAGTCACCGGGGAGCTGTTTTTT.

The rearrangement uses TRBV3-1 (or the pseudogene TRBV3-2) and TRBJ1-4; D is unresolved. The CDR3 is 16 amino acids. In germline, CDR1 is LGHDT, CDR2 YNNKEL (reference sequence). Trimming took 3 bases from V and 4 from J, leaving 15 bases between them. The CDR3 nucleotides are TGTGCCAGCAGCCAGAACCCGGCCAGGATTAATGAAAAACTGTTTTTT. This gives the protein CASSQNPARINEKLFF.

The V gene is TRBV9, the J gene TRBJ2-1, with TRBD1 identical over 7 bases. The CDR3 has 15 residues. Germline CDR1 and CDR2: SGDLS and YYNGEE. J lost 4 bases, V lost 0 bases, and 4 bases had no gene match. CDR3 sequence (DNA): TGTGCCAGCAGCGTAGAGGGGGCTAAATACAATGAGCAGTTCTTC. It translates to CASSVEGAKYNEQFF.

This clone appeared a few times. The genes are TRBV7-8 and TRBJ2-6, with no clear D. The CDR3 extends over 16 amino acids. V lost 5 bases and J lost 0, with 11 bases in between. The germline gives CDR1 SGHVS, CDR2 FQNEAQ. Here the CDR3 DNA reads TGTGCCAGCAGCCCCTTCCGGGTCTCTGGGGCCAACGTCCTGACTTTC. This gives the protein CASSPFRVSGANVLTF.

The CDR3 sequence: CASSVSVNYEQYV. CDR3 DNA sequence: TGTGCCAGCAGCGTTAGCGTAAACTACGAGCAGTACGTC. This rearrangement joins TRBV7-9 to TRBJ2-7, with TRBD2 as a possible D gene (5 bases). Germline assignment: CDR1 SEHNR and CDR2 FQNEAQ (reference sequence). CDR3 size: 13 residues. Trimming pared 5 bases from V and 3 bases from J, leaving 11 bases between.

V gene TRBV18 combines with J gene TRBJ2-4; TRBD2 agrees at 7 bases. There are 15 residues in the CDR3. The germline V gene encodes CDR1 KGHSH and CDR2 LQKENI. The J segment lost 4 bases and the V segment lost 4 bases, leaving 7 bases of the junction unmatched. The CDR3 DNA reads as TGTGCCAGCTCACAAACTCTAGCGGAGAAAAACATTCAGTACTTC. This codes for CASSQTLAEKNIQYF.

The CDR3 reads CASSLGQNGQPQHF. Written as DNA, the CDR3 is TGTGCCAGCAGCTTGGGACAGAATGGGCAGCCCCAGCATTTT. V usage is TRBV7-6 and J usage is TRBJ1-5; TRBD1 agrees at 7 bases. The CDR3 covers 14 residues. Germline V lookup: CDR1 SGHVS, CDR2 FNYEAQ. The V and J ends lost 3 bases and 7 bases, in that order; junction bases with no gene match: 6.

This sequence joins TRBV5-6 and TRBJ1-2; no clear D. Germline values: CDR1 SGHDT, CDR2 YYEEEE. The CDR3 length is 14 residues. Trimming removed 0 bases from V and 1 base from J, with 7 bases in between. The CDR3 sequence is CASSLGRSNYGYTF. The CDR3 region has the DNA TGTGCCAGCAGCTTGGGGCGGAGTAACTATGGCTACACCTTC.

The chain uses TRBV21-1 and TRBJ2-5; the table names TRBD2, a call not compared with the DNA. TRBV21-1 is a pseudogene segment. The length of the CDR3 is 14 residues. As DNA, the CDR3 is TGTGCCAGCAGCACTTTCCTCCTTCAAGAGACCCAGTACTTC. Its translation is CASSTFLLQETQYF.